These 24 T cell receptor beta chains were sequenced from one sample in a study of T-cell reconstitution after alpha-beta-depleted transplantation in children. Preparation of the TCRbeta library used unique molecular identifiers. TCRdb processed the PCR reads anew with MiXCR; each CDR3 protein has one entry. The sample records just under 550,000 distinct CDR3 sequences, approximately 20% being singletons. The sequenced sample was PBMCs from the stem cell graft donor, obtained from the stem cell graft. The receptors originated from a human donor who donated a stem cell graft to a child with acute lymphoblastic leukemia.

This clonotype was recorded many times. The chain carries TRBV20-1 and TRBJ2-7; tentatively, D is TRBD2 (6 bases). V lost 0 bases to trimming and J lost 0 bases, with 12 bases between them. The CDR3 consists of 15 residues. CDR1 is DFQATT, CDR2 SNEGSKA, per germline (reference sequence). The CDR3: CSARDGRGSSYEQYF. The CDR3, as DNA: TGCAGTGCTAGAGATGGGCGGGGAAGCTCCTACGAGCAGTACTTC.

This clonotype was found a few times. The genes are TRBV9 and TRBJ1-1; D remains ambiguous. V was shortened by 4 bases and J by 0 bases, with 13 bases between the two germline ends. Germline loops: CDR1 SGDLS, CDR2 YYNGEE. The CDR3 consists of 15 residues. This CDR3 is CASSTSGSMNTEAFF. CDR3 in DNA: TGTGCCAGCAGCACCAGTGGGTCCATGAACACTGAAGCTTTCTTT. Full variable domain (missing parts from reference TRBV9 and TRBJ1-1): DSGVTQTPKHLITATGQRVTLRCSPRSGDLSVYWYQQSLDQGLQFLIQYYNGEERAKGNILERFSAQQFPDLHSELNLSSLELGDSALYFCASSTSGSMNTEAFFGQGTRLTVV.

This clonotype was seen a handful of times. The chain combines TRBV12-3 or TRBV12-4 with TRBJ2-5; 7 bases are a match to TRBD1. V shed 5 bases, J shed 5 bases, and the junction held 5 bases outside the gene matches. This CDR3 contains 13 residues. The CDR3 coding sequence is TGTGCCAGCAGTGGAAGGGGGCTGGAGACCCAGTACTTC. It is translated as CASSGRGLETQYF.

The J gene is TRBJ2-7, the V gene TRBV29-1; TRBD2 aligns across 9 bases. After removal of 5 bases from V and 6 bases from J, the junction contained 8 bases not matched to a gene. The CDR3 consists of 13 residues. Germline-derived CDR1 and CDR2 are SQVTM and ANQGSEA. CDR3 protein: CSVRGSGSSEQYF. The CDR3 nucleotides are TGCAGCGTTCGGGGTAGCGGGAGCTCCGAGCAGTACTTC.

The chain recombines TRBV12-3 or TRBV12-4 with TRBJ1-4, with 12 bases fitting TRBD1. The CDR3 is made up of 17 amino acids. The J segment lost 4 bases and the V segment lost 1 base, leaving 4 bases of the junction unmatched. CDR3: CASSLGDRGPDNEKLFF. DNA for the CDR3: TGTGCCAGCAGTTTAGGGGACAGGGGGCCGGATAATGAAAAACTGTTTTTT.

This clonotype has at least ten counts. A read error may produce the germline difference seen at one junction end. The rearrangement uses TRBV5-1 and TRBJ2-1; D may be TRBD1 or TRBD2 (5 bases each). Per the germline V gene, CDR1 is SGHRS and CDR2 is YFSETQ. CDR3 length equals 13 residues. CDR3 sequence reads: CASSLGWGNEQFF. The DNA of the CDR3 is TGTGCCAGCAGCTTAGGTTGGGGGAATGAGCAGTTCTTC.

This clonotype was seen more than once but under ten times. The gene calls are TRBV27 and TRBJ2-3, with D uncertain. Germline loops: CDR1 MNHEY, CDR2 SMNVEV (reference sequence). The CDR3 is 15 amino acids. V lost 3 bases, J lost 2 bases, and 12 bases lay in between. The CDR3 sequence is CASSFSGGPTDTQYF. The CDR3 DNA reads TGTGCCAGCAGTTTTTCCGGCGGACCCACAGATACGCAGTATTTT.

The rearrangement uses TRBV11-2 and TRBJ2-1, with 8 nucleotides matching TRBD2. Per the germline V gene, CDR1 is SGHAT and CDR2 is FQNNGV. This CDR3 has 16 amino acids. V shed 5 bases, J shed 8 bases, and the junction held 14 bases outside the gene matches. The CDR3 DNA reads TGTGCCAGCAGCCCCCCGCCTTCGGGAGGGCGATATGAGCAGTTCTTC. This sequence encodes CASSPPPSGGRYEQFF.

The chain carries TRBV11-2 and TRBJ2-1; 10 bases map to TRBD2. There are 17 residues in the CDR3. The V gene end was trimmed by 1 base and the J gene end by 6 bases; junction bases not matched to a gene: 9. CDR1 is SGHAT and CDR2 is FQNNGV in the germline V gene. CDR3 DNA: TGTGCCAGCAGCTTAGGGACCCTAGCGGGAGCGTCCAATGAGCAGTTCTTC. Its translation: CASSLGTLAGASNEQFF.

CDR3 in amino acids: CASSSSGTVEQFF. CDR3 DNA sequence: TGTGCCAGCAGTTCGTCCGGGACGGTTGAGCAGTTCTTC. This sequence joins TRBV27 and TRBJ2-1; D is tentatively TRBD1 or TRBD2 (5 bases each). The V end lost 4 bases, the J end lost 9 bases, and 13 bases lay between the germline ends. There are 13 residues in the CDR3. In germline, CDR1 is MNHEY, CDR2 SMNVEV (reference sequence).

The CDR3 region is CAISESSDEQYF. CDR3 nucleotides: TGTGCCATCAGTGAGTCTTCGGACGAGCAGTACTTC. This chain connects TRBV10-3 to TRBJ2-7, with D unresolved. Germline-derived CDR1 and CDR2 are ENHRY and SYGVKD. This CDR3 is built from 12 residues. Trimming took off 0 bases at V and 5 bases at J, with 5 bases between the two ends.

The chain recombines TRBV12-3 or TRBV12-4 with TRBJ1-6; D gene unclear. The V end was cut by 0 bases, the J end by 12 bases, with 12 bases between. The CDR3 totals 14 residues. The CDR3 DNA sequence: TGTGCCAGCAGTTTAGCAGGGCCTGGAGGACCCCTCCACTTT. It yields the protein CASSLAGPGGPLHF.

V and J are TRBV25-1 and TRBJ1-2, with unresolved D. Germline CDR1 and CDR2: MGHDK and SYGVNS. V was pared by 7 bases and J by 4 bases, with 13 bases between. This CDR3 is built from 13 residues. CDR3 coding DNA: TGTGCCAGCACCAGCGGGGTGGGCTATGGCTACACCTTC. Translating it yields CASTSGVGYGYTF.

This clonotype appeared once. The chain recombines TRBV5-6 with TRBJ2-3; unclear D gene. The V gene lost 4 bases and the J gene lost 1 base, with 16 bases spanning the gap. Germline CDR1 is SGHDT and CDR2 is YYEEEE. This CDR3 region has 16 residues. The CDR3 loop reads CASSPGYNFGTDTQYF. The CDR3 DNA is TGTGCCAGCAGCCCCGGTTACAATTTTGGCACAGATACGCAGTATTTT.

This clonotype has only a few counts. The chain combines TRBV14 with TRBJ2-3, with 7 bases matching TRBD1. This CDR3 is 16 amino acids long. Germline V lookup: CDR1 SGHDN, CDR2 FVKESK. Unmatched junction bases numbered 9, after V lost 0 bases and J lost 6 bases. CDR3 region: CASSQDHRGKVDTQYF. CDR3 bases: TGTGCCAGCAGCCAAGATCACAGGGGAAAAGTGGATACGCAGTATTTT. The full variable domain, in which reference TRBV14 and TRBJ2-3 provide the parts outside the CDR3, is EAGVTQFPSHSVIEKGQTVTLRCDPISGHDNLYWYRRVMGKEIKFLLHFVKESKQDESGMPNNRFLAERTGGTYSTLKVQPAELEDSGVYFCASSQDHRGKVDTQYFGPGTRLTVL.

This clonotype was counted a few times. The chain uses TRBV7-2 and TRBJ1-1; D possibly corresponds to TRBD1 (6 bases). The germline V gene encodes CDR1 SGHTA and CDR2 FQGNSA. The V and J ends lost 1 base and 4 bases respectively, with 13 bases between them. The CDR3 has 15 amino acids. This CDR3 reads CASSLVGGEGTEAFF. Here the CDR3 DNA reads TGTGCCAGCAGCTTAGTCGGGGGCGAGGGCACTGAAGCTTTCTTT.

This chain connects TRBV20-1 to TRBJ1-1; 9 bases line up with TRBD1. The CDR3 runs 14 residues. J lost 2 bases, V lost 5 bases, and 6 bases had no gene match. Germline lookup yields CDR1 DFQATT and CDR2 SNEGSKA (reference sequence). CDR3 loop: CSARKGQGNTEAFF. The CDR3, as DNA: TGCAGTGCTCGTAAGGGACAGGGAAACACTGAAGCTTTCTTT.

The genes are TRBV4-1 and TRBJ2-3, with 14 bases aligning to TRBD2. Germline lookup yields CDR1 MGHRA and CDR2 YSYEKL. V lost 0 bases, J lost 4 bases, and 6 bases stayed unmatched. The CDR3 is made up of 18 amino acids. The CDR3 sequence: CASSQEGSGLAGADTQYF. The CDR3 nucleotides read TGCGCCAGCAGCCAAGAGGGATCGGGACTAGCGGGAGCAGATACGCAGTATTTT.

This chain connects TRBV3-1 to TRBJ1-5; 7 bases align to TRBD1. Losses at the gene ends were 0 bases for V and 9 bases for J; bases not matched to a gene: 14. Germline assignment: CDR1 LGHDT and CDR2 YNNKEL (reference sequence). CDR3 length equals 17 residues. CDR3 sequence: CASSQETGEDGGRPQHF. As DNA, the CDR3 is TGTGCCAGCAGCCAAGAAACAGGGGAGGACGGCGGACGGCCCCAGCATTTT.

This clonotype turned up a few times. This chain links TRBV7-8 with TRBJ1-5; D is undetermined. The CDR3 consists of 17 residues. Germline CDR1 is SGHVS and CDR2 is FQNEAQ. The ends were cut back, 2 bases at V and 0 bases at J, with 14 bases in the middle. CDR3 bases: TGTGCCAGCAGCTTAAACCAGCCACGATATAGCAATCAGCCCCAGCATTTT. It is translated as CASSLNQPRYSNQPQHF.

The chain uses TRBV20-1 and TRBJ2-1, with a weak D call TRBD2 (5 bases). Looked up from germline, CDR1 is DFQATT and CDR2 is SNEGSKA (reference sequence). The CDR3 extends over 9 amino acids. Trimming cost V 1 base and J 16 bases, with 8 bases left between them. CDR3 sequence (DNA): TGCAGTGCTAGAGGGACTCGTTTCTTC. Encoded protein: CSARGTRFF.

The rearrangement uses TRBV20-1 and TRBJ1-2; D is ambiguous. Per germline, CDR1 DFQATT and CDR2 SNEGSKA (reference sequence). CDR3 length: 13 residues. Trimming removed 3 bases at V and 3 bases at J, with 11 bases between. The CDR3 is CSASMGSDYGYTF. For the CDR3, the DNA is TGCAGTGCTAGTATGGGGAGCGACTATGGCTACACCTTC.

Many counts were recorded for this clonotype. The CDR3 region is CASSPSTGNTIYF. CDR3 coding DNA: TGTGCCAGCAGTCCCTCGACTGGAAACACCATATATTTT. This chain joins TRBV12-3 or TRBV12-4 and TRBJ1-3; D unclear. This CDR3 spans 13 amino acids. Trimming stripped 5 bases from V and 2 bases from J, with 7 bases between.

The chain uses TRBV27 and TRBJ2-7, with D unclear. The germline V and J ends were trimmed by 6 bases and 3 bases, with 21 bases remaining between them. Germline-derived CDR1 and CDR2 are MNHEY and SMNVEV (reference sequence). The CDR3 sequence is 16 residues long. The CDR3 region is CASSRQDPLLGYEQYF. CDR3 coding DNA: TGTGCCAGCAGCCGCCAGGACCCTTTATTGGGCTACGAGCAGTACTTC.